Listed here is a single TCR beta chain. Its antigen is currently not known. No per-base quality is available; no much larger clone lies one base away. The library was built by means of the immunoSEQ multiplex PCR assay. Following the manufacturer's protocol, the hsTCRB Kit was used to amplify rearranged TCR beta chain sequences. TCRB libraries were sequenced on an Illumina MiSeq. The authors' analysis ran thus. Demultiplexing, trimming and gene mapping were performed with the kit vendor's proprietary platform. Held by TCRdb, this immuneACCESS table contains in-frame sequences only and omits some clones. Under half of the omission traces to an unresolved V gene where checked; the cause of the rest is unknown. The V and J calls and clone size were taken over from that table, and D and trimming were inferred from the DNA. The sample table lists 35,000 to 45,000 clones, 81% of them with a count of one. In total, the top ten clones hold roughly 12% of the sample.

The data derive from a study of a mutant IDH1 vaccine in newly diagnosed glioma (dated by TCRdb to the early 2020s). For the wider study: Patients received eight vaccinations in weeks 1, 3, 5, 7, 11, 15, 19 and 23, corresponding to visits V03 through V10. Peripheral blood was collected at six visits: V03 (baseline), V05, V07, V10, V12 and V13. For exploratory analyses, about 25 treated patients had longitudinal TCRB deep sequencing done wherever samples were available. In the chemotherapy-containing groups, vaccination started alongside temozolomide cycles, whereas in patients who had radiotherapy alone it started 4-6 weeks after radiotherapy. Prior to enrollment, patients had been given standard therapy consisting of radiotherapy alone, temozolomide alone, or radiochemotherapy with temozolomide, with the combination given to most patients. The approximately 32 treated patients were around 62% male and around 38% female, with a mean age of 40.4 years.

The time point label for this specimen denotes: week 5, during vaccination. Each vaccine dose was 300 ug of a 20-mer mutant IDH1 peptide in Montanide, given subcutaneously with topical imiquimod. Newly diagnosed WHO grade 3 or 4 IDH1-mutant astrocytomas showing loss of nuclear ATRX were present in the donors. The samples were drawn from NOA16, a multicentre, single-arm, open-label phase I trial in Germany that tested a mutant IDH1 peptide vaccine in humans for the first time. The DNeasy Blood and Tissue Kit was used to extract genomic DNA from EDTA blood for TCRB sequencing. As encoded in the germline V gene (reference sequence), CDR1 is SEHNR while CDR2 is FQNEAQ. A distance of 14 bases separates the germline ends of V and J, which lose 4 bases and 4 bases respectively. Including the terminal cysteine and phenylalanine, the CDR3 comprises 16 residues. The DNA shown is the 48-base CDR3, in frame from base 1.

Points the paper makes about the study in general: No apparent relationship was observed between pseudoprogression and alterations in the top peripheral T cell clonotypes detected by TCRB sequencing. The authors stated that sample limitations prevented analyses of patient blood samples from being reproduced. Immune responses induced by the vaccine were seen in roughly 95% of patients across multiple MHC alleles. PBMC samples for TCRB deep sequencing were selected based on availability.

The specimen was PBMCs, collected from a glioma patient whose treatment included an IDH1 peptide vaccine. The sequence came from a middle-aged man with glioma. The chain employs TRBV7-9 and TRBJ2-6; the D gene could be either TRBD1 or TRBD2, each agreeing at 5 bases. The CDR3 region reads CASSSTPGSGANVLTF. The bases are TGTGCCAGCAGCTCAACCCCAGGGAGCGGGGCCAACGTCCTGACTTTC.